This T cell receptor (beta chain) was identified during a study of Ad26.COV2.S vaccination and SARS-CoV-2 variants. This CDR3 spans 13 amino acids. CDR1 and CDR2 (germline): SNHLY, FYNNEI. V dropped 7 bases and J dropped 8; count of bases not matched to a gene: 9. Profiling relied on immunoSEQ multiplex PCR, and the TCRdb table lists in-frame clones only, not all of them. Among fewer than 400,000 clones listed, about 88% were seen once. The sample's treatment: roughly 19 received Ad26.COV2.S at low or high dose, single or two shots; 5 received placebo; per-sample allocation not given. Sample collection was performed on day 63 after the first vaccine or placebo injection.

The chain couples TRBV2 to TRBJ1-2; 8 nucleotides match TRBD1. The source is a person aged 18-60 years who received the Ad26.COV2.S COVID-19 vaccine or a placebo. Sequenced material: peripheral blood, taken in a trial of Ad26.COV2.S vaccine versus placebo. CDR3 DNA sequence: TGTGCCAGCATCCCCGAGACAGGGGAAGGCTACACCTTC. Its translation: CASIPETGEGYTF.